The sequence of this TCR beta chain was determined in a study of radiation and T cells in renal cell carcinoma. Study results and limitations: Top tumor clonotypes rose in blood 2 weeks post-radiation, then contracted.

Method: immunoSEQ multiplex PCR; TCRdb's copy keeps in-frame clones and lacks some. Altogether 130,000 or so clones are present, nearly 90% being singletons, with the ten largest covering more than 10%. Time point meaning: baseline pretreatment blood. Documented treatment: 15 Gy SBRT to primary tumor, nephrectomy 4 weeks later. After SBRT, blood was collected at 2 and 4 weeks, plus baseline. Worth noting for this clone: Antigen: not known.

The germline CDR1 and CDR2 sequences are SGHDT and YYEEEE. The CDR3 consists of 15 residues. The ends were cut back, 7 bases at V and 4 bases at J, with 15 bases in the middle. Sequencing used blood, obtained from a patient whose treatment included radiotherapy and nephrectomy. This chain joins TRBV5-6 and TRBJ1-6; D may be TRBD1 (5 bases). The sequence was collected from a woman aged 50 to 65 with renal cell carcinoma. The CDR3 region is CASGSGALYNSPLHF. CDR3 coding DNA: TGTGCCAGCGGATCCGGGGCACTATATAATTCACCCCTCCACTTT.